The rows below give T cell receptor beta chains drawn from one sample of a study of early T cells in non-severe SARS-CoV-2 infection. TCRdb redid the calling of the 5' RACE reads with MiXCR, one entry per CDR3 protein. This sample has about 52,000 distinct CDR3 sequences, with approximately 6.7% found just once. The sample taken for sequencing was whole blood. Receptors were obtained from an adult who was a healthcare worker with PCR-confirmed SARS-CoV-2 infection or an uninfected control (not recorded which). CDR3s leave out the opening cysteine and the closing phenylalanine or tryptophan.

v_call,j_call,cdr3_aa
TRBV20-1,TRBJ2-7,SAPPRGRGEQY
TRBV18,TRBJ2-7,ASSRLAATYEQY
TRBV4-1,TRBJ2-7,ASSQDQQDCEQY
TRBV7-3,TRBJ1-1,ASSLRRQDEAF
TRBV19,TRBJ1-1,ASTVGQGNTEAF
TRBV6-1,TRBJ2-3,ASSETWVTDTQY
TRBV29-1,TRBJ1-1,SVSDPGGTEAF
TRBV7-6,TRBJ2-1,ASSSRSVEQF
TRBV11-2,TRBJ1-2,ASSLRGYGYT
TRBV20-1,TRBJ1-1,SARDVRDTEAF
TRBV11-2,TRBJ2-7,ASSSRGRAYEQY
TRBV20-1,TRBJ2-7,SAIGTGSLEQY
TRBV12-3/TRBV12-4,TRBJ2-3,ASSPPAALNQDTQY
TRBV7-9,TRBJ1-1,ASSLKEGAF
TRBV5-4,TRBJ1-2,ASSFGSSVNYGYT
TRBV20-1,TRBJ2-7,SANAGGFYEQY
TRBV6-6,TRBJ2-4,ASSYSGQGQAKNIQY
TRBV6-2/TRBV6-3,TRBJ2-3,ASTPRAEITDTQY
TRBV7-2,TRBJ1-2,ASSSADRVSYGYT
TRBV13,TRBJ2-1,ASSLGGYLRASDNEQF
TRBV7-2,TRBJ2-7,ASSFNRDPNEQY
TRBV5-5,TRBJ2-3,ASSQGTGGRSDTQY
TRBV19,TRBJ2-3,ASSISGTDTQY
TRBV6-5,TRBJ2-7,ASSYLGGRVAYEQY
TRBV11-2,TRBJ2-1,ASSLGVEQF
TRBV7-8,TRBJ1-5,ASSHHRSGTNQPQH
TRBV19,TRBJ2-5,ASTPAETSGKQETQY
TRBV19,TRBJ1-5,ATQDRGLQPQH
TRBV6-6,TRBJ1-3,ASRGAGGNTIY
TRBV29-1,TRBJ2-5,SATTGGGETQY
TRBV6-5,TRBJ2-7,ASRRDGRRNEQY
TRBV7-9,TRBJ1-1,ASSPRGRDYPLNTEAF
TRBV29-1,TRBJ1-4,SVKAGTGNEKLF
TRBV12-3/TRBV12-4,TRBJ1-2,ASRDEGVVPEIYGYT
TRBV7-9,TRBJ2-1,ARQRGQGNDEQF
TRBV27,TRBJ1-2,ASSPARRANYGYT
TRBV5-5,TRBJ2-1,ASSLEGTVYNEQF
TRBV25-1,TRBJ2-4,ASSPGGLNIQY
TRBV20-1,TRBJ2-2,SARGRGELF
TRBV7-8,TRBJ2-3,ASSLAVSGGAGDTQY
TRBV6-2/TRBV6-3,TRBJ1-2,ASRQWDTANYGYT
TRBV29-1,TRBJ2-1,SVSGQGYNEQF
TRBV18,TRBJ2-5,ASSPRDSQETQY
TRBV7-2,TRBJ1-4,ASSFDGATNEKLF
TRBV6-2/TRBV6-3,TRBJ2-3,ASSPATSYSFTDTQY
TRBV18,TRBJ2-1,ASSPRGAQSSYNEQF
TRBV29-1,TRBJ2-5,SARAGGGETQY
TRBV15,TRBJ1-1,ATSRDLFFGLKSTEAF
TRBV11-2,TRBJ1-4,ASSLDRVEKLF
TRBV30,TRBJ1-4,AWSYRGRKKLF
TRBV6-5,TRBJ1-5,ASSYSQGLKPQH
TRBV12-3/TRBV12-4,TRBJ1-2,ASSPGDLVGGYT
TRBV6-5,TRBJ2-1,ASSLTGYNEQF
TRBV3-2,TRBJ2-2,ASSQEHTGELF
TRBV6-1,TRBJ2-3,ASSDLAGGPDTQY
TRBV7-2,TRBJ2-1,ASSLDSGSSYNEQF
TRBV2,TRBJ2-1,ASTLRDTLNEQF